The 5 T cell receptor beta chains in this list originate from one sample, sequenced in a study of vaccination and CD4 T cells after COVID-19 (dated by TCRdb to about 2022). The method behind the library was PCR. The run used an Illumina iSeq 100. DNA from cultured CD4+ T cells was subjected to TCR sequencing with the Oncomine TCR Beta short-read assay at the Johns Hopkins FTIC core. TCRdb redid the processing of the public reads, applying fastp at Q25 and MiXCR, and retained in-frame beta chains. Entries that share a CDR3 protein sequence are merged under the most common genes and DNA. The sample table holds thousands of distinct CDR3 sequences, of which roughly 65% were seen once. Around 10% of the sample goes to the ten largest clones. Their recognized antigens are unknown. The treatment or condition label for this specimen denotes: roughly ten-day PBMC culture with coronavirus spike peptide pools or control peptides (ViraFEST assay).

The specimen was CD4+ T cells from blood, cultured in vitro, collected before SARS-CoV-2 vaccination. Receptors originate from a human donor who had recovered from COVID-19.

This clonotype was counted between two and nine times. CDR3 coding DNA: TGCGCCAGCAGTGAGGGACTAGCGGTACCCAATGAGCAGTTCTTC. Translation: CASSEGLAVPNEQFF. The V call is TRBV10-1, the J call TRBJ2-1; the match to TRBD2 covers 10 bases. This CDR3 is 15 amino acids long. CDR1 and CDR2 (germline): WNHNN, SYGVQD (reference sequence). The junction had 4 bases not matched to a gene; V was cut back by 2 bases and J by 6 bases.

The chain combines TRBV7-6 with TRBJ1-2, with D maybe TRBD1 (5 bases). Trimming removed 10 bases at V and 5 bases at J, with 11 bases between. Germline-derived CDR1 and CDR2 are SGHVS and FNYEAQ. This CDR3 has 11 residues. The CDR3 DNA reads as TGTGCCACGCGGGGGGAGTATGGCTACACCTTC. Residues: CATRGEYGYTF. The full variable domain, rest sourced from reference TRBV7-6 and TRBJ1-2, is GAGVSQSPRYKVTKRGQDVALRCDPISGHVSLYWYRQALGQGPEFLTYFNYEAQQDKSGLPNDRFSAERPEGSISTLTIQRTEQRDSAMYRCATRGEYGYTFGSGTRLTVV.

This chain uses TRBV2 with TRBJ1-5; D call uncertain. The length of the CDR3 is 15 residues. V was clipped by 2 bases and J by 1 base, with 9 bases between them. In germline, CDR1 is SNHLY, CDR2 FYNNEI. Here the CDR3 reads CASSESSYSNQPQHF. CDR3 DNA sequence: TGTGCCAGCAGTGAAAGTTCGTACAGCAATCAGCCCCAGCATTTT.

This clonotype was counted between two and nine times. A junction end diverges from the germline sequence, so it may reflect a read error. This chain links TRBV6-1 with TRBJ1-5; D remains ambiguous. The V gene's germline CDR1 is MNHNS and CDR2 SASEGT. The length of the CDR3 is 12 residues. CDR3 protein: CVSSVDGQPQHF. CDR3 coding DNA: TGTGTCAGCAGTGTAGATGGACAGCCCCAGCATTTT.

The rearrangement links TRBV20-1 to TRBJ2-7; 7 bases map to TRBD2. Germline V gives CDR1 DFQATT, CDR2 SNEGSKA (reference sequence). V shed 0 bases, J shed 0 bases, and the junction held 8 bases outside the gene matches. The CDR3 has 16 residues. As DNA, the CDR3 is TGCAGTGCTAGAGACCCTCGGGGAGGGAGCTCCTACGAGCAGTACTTC. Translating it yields CSARDPRGGSSYEQYF.